The 11 T cell receptor beta chains below were found in one sample sequenced in a study of blood T cell repertoires in COVID-19. Sequencing used immunoSEQ multiplex PCR; TCRdb keeps in-frame clones, though not all of them. The sample holds a few hundred thousand clones, approximately 88% seen once. Specimen: peripheral blood. The receptors were gathered from a woman in her thirties who had recovered from COVID-19.

This chain joins TRBV6-5 and TRBJ1-2, with 11 bases that match TRBD1. J lost 6 bases, V lost 4 bases, and 4 bases had no gene match. CDR3 length: 14 residues. Germline assignment: CDR1 MNHEY and CDR2 SVGAGI. The CDR3 DNA sequence: TGTGCCAGCAGTTTGGACAGGGGGCTCGATGGCTACACCTTC. It yields the protein CASSLDRGLDGYTF.

The V and J genes are TRBV19 and TRBJ1-2; TRBD1 is a possible D gene (5 bases). There are 14 residues in the CDR3. Germline-derived CDR1 and CDR2 are LNHDA and SQIVND (reference sequence). V was shortened by 3 bases and J by 0 bases, with 8 bases between the two germline ends. The CDR3, as DNA: TGTGCCAGTAGTATTCCAGGGCCTAACTATGGCTACACCTTC. Its protein is CASSIPGPNYGYTF.

The chain uses TRBV5-1 and TRBJ2-7; 9 bases are shared with TRBD1. The trim removed 1 base at V and 0 bases at J, leaving 11 bases unmatched. In germline, CDR1 is SGHRS, CDR2 YFSETQ. The CDR3 covers 18 residues. The CDR3 nucleotides read TGCGCCAGCAGCTTGAACCTTCCGGGACAGGGATTCTCCTACGAGCAGTACTTC. It encodes CASSLNLPGQGFSYEQYF.

The chain carries TRBV19 and TRBJ2-1; D unclear. V shed 3 bases and J shed 3 bases, with 9 bases lying between them. Germline lookup yields CDR1 LNHDA and CDR2 SQIVND (reference sequence). The CDR3 is made up of 14 amino acids. The CDR3 spells CASSISLIYNEQFF. CDR3 in DNA: TGTGCCAGTAGTATTAGCCTAATCTACAATGAGCAGTTCTTC.

This clone was counted a single time. The rearrangement links TRBV28 to TRBJ1-1; TRBD1 might be the D (6 bases). This CDR3 spans 13 amino acids. Germline-derived CDR1 and CDR2 are MDHEN and SYDVKM. V lost 5 bases and J 4 bases, leaving 11 bases between the germline ends. Here the CDR3 reads CASSGQRGTEAFF. The CDR3 coding sequence is TGTGCCAGCAGTGGACAGAGGGGCACTGAAGCTTTCTTT.

The V and J genes are TRBV27 and TRBJ1-6, with 10 bases lining up with TRBD1. The V gene's germline CDR1 is MNHEY and CDR2 SMNVEV (reference sequence). Trimming at V came to 0 bases and at J to 2 bases, leaving 4 bases not matched to a gene. This CDR3 spans 18 amino acids. The CDR3 reads CASSLSIGQGAYNSPLHF. The CDR3 DNA sequence: TGTGCCAGCAGTTTATCGATTGGACAGGGGGCCTATAATTCACCCCTCCACTTT.

The rearrangement links TRBV24-1 to TRBJ2-3; 7 nucleotides agree with TRBD1. Per the germline V gene, CDR1 is KGHDR and CDR2 is SFDVKD. The CDR3 has 17 amino acids. V was clipped by 2 bases and J by 0 bases; unmatched bases: 7. The CDR3 DNA sequence: TGTGCCACCAGTGATTCGCCCGGGACAGCGAGCACAGATACGCAGTATTTT. Its protein product is CATSDSPGTASTDTQYF.

The chain uses TRBV5-1 and TRBJ2-1; D is ambiguous. This CDR3 spans 13 amino acids. Germline assignment: CDR1 SGHRS and CDR2 YFSETQ. Trimming stripped 2 bases from V and 5 bases from J, with 8 bases between. CDR3 in amino acids: CASSLISDNEQFF. The CDR3 DNA reads as TGCGCCAGCAGCTTAATATCGGACAATGAGCAGTTCTTC.

The chain has TRBV19 and TRBJ1-3; TRBD1 matches 9 bases. Germline-derived CDR1 and CDR2 are LNHDA and SQIVND (reference sequence). The CDR3 totals 15 residues. V lost 3 bases, J lost 2 bases, and 2 bases stayed unmatched. The DNA for the CDR3 is TGTGCCAGTAGTATGTGGACAGGGGCTGGAAACACCATATATTTT. Translated, it gives CASSMWTGAGNTIYF.

CDR3: CASSFLGTEEAFF. The DNA for the CDR3 is TGTGCCAGCAGTTTTTTAGGGACAGAAGAAGCTTTCTTT. The chain employs TRBV28 and TRBJ1-1; 7 bases are a match to TRBD1. The junction had 6 bases not matched to a gene; V was cut back by 3 bases and J by 8 bases. The CDR3 loop spans 13 amino acids. Germline-derived CDR1 and CDR2 are MDHEN and SYDVKM. Full variable domain (rest looked up from reference TRBV28 and TRBJ1-1): DVKVTQSSRYLVKRTGEKVFLECVQDMDHENMFWYRQDPGLGLRLIYFSYDVKMKEKGDIPEGYSVSREKKERFSLILESASTNQTSMYLCASSFLGTEEAFFGQGTRLTVV.

The gene calls are TRBV5-1 and TRBJ1-5, with D possibly TRBD1 on 5 matching bases. The germline V and J ends were trimmed by 1 base and 0 bases, with 11 bases remaining between them. From germline, CDR1 is SGHRS and CDR2 YFSETQ. The CDR3 contains 16 residues. CDR3: CASSLWGRVSNQPQHF. The CDR3 bases are TGCGCCAGCAGCTTGTGGGGGAGGGTTAGCAATCAGCCCCAGCATTTT. The full variable domain, rest sourced from reference TRBV5-1 and TRBJ1-5, is KAGVTQTPRYLIKTRGQQVTLSCSPISGHRSVSWYQQTPGQGLQFLFEYFSETQRNKGNFPGRFSGRQFSNSRSEMNVSTLELGDSALYLCASSLWGRVSNQPQHFGDGTRLSIL.